The clone carrying this T cell receptor delta chain has more than one count but fewer than ten. Antigen specificity is unknown. A far larger clone lies a single base away; this is likely a read error. This specimen includes other DNA sequences encoding the same CDR3. This sample is drawn from a study of gamma delta lymphoproliferative disorders and STAT genes. Background on the study: For the delta chain, EuroClonality-NGS standard procedure was applied.

TCRdb used CATT to re-call clones from the multiplex PCR reads. The sample includes roughly 1,200 delta-chain clones, about 2% of them seen just once. Whole-study findings and limits: Public or private status of leukemic clones needs confirmation.

Sequencing used genomic DNA taken from PBMCs of patients and controls. Controls were healthy adult blood donors matched for age and sex. Looked up from germline, CDR1 is GEAIGNYY and CDR2 is EKD. The V segment lost 0 bases and the J segment 5 bases; nucleotides outside the gene matches: 10. The CDR3 has 16 amino acids. The sample consisted of blood. The chain uses TRDV2 and TRDJ1, with 8 bases identical to TRDD3. The clonotype comes from a human donor in good health. CDR3 sequence reads: CACDTLGDRWADKLIF. Written as DNA, the CDR3 is TGTGCCTGTGACACCTTGGGGGATCGGTGGGCTGATAAACTCATCTTT.